This T cell receptor beta chain derives from a study of early T cells in non-severe SARS-CoV-2 infection. Study summary: Chains stayed unpaired after sequencing of bulk RNA from unsorted whole blood. Study findings and constraints: Sequences matched to VDJdb favored anti-spike CD8 responses, while private and CD4 specificities were missed.

This clonotype was counted many times. Its antigen is undetermined. The J segment lost 1 base and the V segment lost 4 bases, leaving 2 bases of the junction unmatched. CDR1 SGHRS and CDR2 YFSETQ come from the germline V gene. The CDR3 is 13 amino acids. Molecules of cDNA were individually given unique molecular identifiers that were attached to them. TCRdb analysed the 5' RACE reads with MiXCR anew, one entry per CDR3 protein. The data contain roughly 55,000 distinct CDR3 sequences, approximately 10% of them singletons. Sequenced material: whole blood. The V and J genes are TRBV5-1 and TRBJ2-7, with TRBD1 matching over 7 bases. The origin of this receptor is an adult who was a healthcare worker with PCR-confirmed SARS-CoV-2 infection or an uninfected control (not recorded which). CDR3 in DNA: TGCGCCAGCAGCATGGACAGGTCCTACGAGCAGTACTTC. Encoded protein: CASSMDRSYEQYF.